This T cell receptor (beta chain) was captured by sequencing in a study of identical twins. In the case of this clonotype: Its antigen is not identified.

Each CDR3 protein is one row after TCRdb ran MiXCR on the 5' RACE reads. The sample lists roughly 690,000 distinct CDR3 sequences; 21% were seen once. The study, taken as a whole, reports: Memory repertoires showed no such pattern, whereas abundant cord blood beta clonotypes carried fewer insertions.

V lost 5 bases and J 2 bases, leaving 10 bases between the germline ends. CDR3 length equals 14 residues. The sample also formed part of further work on T cells expressing NK-cell markers. That study reports: For six donors, the dominant NKG2C+ clonotypes made up about 1.0-7.5% of their CD8+ T cells. The CD3+CD56-NKG2C+ fraction of a few donors was also led by these clonotypes. Expanded NKG2C+ T cell clones had unclear HCMV specificity.

This chain connects TRBV12-3 or TRBV12-4 to TRBJ2-1; no clear D gene. The TCR originated in a woman aged 18-29 years in good health. Sequencing input: PBMCs. Here the CDR3 reads CASSVLGPYNEQFF. The DNA of the CDR3 is TGTGCCAGCAGTGTCCTAGGGCCCTACAATGAGCAGTTCTTC.